What follows are 10 T cell receptor beta chains derived from one specimen sequenced in a study of shared clonotypes between healthy human individuals. Produced via immunoSEQ multiplex PCR; TCRdb's table is partial and in-frame only. This sample yields 1.6 million or so clones, of which around 95% are seen a single time; over 1% belongs to the top ten. The specimen was naive CD4+ T cells sorted from blood. Stated subset: CD45RA+ positively selected. Receptor source: a young man in good health.

The V and J genes are TRBV7-2 and TRBJ2-7; 13 bases map to TRBD2. The J segment lost 3 bases and the V segment lost 5 bases, leaving 7 bases of the junction unmatched. The length of the CDR3 is 16 residues. Germline V gene sequence: CDR1 SGHTA, CDR2 FQGNSA. CDR3 region: CASSPTSGRAHYEQYF. Written as DNA, the CDR3 is TGTGCCAGCAGCCCAACTAGCGGGAGGGCCCACTACGAGCAGTACTTC.

This clone was recorded once. This chain links TRBV4-3 with TRBJ2-7, with 11 bases fitting TRBD2. CDR1 and CDR2 (germline): LGHNA, YSLEER. The CDR3 contains 19 residues. Germline trimming cut 0 bases from V and 0 bases from J; bases unmatched to any gene: 10. CDR3 in amino acids: CASSQESTSGSGSSYEQYF. In DNA form, the CDR3 reads TGCGCCAGCAGCCAAGAGAGCACTAGCGGGAGCGGAAGCTCCTACGAGCAGTACTTC.

The rearrangement joins TRBV19 to TRBJ1-2; no firm D call. The V and J ends lost 6 bases and 4 bases respectively, with 12 bases between them. Per the germline V gene, CDR1 is LNHDA and CDR2 is SQIVND (reference sequence). The CDR3 is made up of 13 amino acids. CDR3: CASSTRTFYGYTF. CDR3 DNA sequence: TGTGCCAGTAGCACACGGACCTTCTATGGCTACACCTTC.

The V call is TRBV5-5, the J call TRBJ1-1; perhaps TRBD1 as D (5 bases). Trimming removed 1 base from V and 4 bases from J, with 17 bases in between. CDR1 SGHKS and CDR2 YYEKEE come from the germline V gene (reference sequence). The CDR3 covers 16 residues. CDR3 DNA sequence: TGTGCCAGCAGCTTGAGCGCAGGGCTGGGCGGCACTGAAGCTTTCTTT. Its translation is CASSLSAGLGGTEAFF.

A note on this clone: Distinct nucleotide sequences in the sample also encode this CDR3. The chain carries TRBV28 and TRBJ2-7, with 12 bases matching TRBD2. Germline-derived CDR1 and CDR2 are MDHEN and SYDVKM. This CDR3 has 14 residues. V lost 6 bases, J lost 2 bases, and 2 bases stayed unmatched. CDR3 DNA sequence: TGTGCCAGCAGCCCTAGCGGGAGGGCCTACGAGCAGTACTTC. This encodes CASSPSGRAYEQYF.

For this clone: Other DNA sequences in the same sample also yield this CDR3. The CDR3 is CASSVGTGSYNEQFF. The CDR3 DNA sequence: TGTGCCAGCAGCGTAGGGACGGGCTCCTACAATGAGCAGTTCTTC. The rearrangement uses TRBV9 and TRBJ2-1; D remains ambiguous. This CDR3 contains 15 residues. V shed 0 bases and J shed 0 bases, with 7 bases lying between them. CDR1 and CDR2 from the germline V gene are SGDLS and YYNGEE.

The chain couples TRBV5-4 to TRBJ1-1, with 9 bases aligning to TRBD1. Looked up from germline, CDR1 is SGHNT and CDR2 is YYREEE (reference sequence). The junction had 7 bases not matched to a gene; V was cut back by 3 bases and J by 4 bases. The CDR3 runs 15 residues. This CDR3 is CASSWWGDRVTEAFF. DNA for the CDR3: TGTGCCAGCAGCTGGTGGGGGGACAGGGTCACTGAAGCTTTCTTT. The full variable domain, its missing parts supplied by reference TRBV5-4 and TRBJ1-1, is ETGVTQSPTHLIKTRGQQVTLRCSSQSGHNTVSWYQQALGQGPQFIFQYYREEENGRGNFPPRFSGLQFPNYSSELNVNALELDDSALYLCASSWWGDRVTEAFFGQGTRLTVV.

The CDR3 spells CASSIERSDTQYF. DNA for the CDR3: TGTGCCAGCAGCATCGAACGGTCAGATACGCAGTATTTT. V is TRBV7-2 and J is TRBJ2-3; D gene ambiguous. There are 13 residues in the CDR3. The germline V gene has CDR1 SGHTA and CDR2 FQGNSA. Trimming took off 5 bases at V and 4 bases at J, with 10 bases between the two ends.

The DNA of the CDR3 is TGTGCCAGCAGCTTGGCAGCGGGCACTGGGGCTTTCTTT. This encodes CASSLAAGTGAFF. The chain carries TRBV5-5 and TRBJ1-1; unclear D gene. Trimming cost V 0 bases and J 11 bases, with 14 bases left between them. Germline CDR1 is SGHKS and CDR2 is YYEKEE (reference sequence). This CDR3 comprises 13 residues.

V usage is TRBV28 and J usage is TRBJ1-4; D is possibly TRBD1 (5 bases). In germline, CDR1 is MDHEN, CDR2 SYDVKM. The CDR3 totals 14 residues. V lost 5 bases and J 7 bases, leaving 14 bases between the germline ends. CDR3 in amino acids: CASSPSLQVEKLFF. The CDR3 DNA follows: TGTGCCAGCAGTCCCTCCCTACAGGTTGAAAAACTGTTTTTT.